This T cell receptor (beta chain) was recorded in a study of blood T cell repertoires in COVID-19. Turning to the study itself: Nucleic acid was either cDNA or gDNA, and it came from T cells, B-cell-depleted T cells, or PBMCs.

Germline CDR1 is LGHNA and CDR2 is YNFKEQ. The CDR3 loop spans 18 amino acids. V was pared by 2 bases and J by 8 bases, with 16 bases of the junction left unmatched. As handled by the study authors: Amplification of reference gene primers provided the estimated nucleated cell counts. Sequencing was performed with immunoSEQ multiplex PCR; in TCRdb, only in-frame clones are kept and a portion is missing. That table supplies the V and J calls and clone size; D and trimming were determined from the DNA. The data show some 270,000 clones, roughly 91% seen once. V and J are TRBV4-2 and TRBJ2-1, with TRBD2 matching over 9 bases. This receptor was obtained from a woman aged 55-69 years who had recovered from COVID-19. The sequenced material came from PBMCs or T cells enriched from blood (not recorded which). The CDR3: CASSQRPGKREVYDEQFF. For the CDR3, the DNA is TGTGCCAGCAGCCAACGTCCGGGGAAGCGGGAGGTTTATGATGAGCAGTTCTTC.